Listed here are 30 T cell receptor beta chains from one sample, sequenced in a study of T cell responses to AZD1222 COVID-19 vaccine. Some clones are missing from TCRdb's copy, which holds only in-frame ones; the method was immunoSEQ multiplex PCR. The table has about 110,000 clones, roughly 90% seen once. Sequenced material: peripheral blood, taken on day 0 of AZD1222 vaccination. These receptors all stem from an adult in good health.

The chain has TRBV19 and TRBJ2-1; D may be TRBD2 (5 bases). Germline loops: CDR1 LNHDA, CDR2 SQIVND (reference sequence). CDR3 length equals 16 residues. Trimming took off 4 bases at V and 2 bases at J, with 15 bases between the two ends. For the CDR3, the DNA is TGTGCCAGTAGTACTCGGCAAGCGGAAACCTACAATGAGCAGTTCTTC. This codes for CASSTRQAETYNEQFF.

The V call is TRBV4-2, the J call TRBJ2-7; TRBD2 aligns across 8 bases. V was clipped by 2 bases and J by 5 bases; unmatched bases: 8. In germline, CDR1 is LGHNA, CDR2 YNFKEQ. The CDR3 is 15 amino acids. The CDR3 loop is CASSQNPGGPDEQYF. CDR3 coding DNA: TGTGCCAGCAGCCAAAACCCGGGAGGGCCTGACGAGCAGTACTTC.

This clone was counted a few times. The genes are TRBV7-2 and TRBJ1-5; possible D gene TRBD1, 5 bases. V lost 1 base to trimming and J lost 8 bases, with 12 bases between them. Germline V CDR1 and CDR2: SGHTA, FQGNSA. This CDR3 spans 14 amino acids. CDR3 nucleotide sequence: TGTGCCAGCAGCTTAGTCGGGGAGGGGAAGCCCCAGCATTTT. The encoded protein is CASSLVGEGKPQHF. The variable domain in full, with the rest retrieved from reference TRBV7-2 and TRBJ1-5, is GAGVSQSPSNKVTEKGKDVELRCDPISGHTALYWYRQSLGQGLEFLIYFQGNSAPDKSGLPSDRFSAERTGGSVSTLTIQRTQQEDSAVYLCASSLVGEGKPQHFGDGTRLSIL.

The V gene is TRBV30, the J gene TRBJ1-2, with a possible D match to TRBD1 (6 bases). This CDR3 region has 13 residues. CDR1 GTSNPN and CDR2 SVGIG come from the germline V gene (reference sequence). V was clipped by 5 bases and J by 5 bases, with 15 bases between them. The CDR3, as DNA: TGTGCCTGGGCCGAGACAGGCCAGTATGGCTACACCTTC. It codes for CAWAETGQYGYTF.

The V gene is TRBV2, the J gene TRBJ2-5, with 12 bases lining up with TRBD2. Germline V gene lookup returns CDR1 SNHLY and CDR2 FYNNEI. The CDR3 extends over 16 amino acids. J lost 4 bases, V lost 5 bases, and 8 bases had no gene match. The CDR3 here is CASSPRLAGEGETQYF. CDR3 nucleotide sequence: TGTGCCAGCAGTCCTCGACTAGCGGGAGAAGGAGAGACCCAGTACTTC. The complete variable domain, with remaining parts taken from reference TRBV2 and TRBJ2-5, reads EPEVTQTPSHQVTQMGQEVILRCVPISNHLYFYWYRQILGQKVEFLVSFYNNEISEKSEIFDDQFSVERPDGSNFTLKIRSTKLEDSAMYFCASSPRLAGEGETQYFGPGTRLLVL.

CDR3 protein: CASSYLATGPDTQYF. The CDR3 coding sequence is TGTGCCAGCAGTTATCTAGCGACCGGGCCAGATACGCAGTATTTT. The chain has TRBV6-5 and TRBJ2-3; D possibly corresponds to TRBD2 (6 bases). The V gene lost 3 bases and the J gene lost 4 bases, with 14 bases spanning the gap. This CDR3 contains 15 residues. CDR1 and CDR2 from the germline V gene are MNHEY and SVGAGI.

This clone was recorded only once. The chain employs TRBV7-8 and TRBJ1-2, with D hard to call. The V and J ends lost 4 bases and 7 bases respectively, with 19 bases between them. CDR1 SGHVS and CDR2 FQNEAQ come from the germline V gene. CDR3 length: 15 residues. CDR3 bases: TGTGCCAGCAGCTACGGCGAGGGCCGAAGAGGTGGCTACACCTTC. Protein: CASSYGEGRRGGYTF.

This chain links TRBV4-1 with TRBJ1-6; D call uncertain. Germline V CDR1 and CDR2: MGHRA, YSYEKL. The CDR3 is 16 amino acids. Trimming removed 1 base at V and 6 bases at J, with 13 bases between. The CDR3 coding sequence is TGCGCCAGCAGCCAAGGACATGCTTTCGTTAATTCACCCCTCCACTTT. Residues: CASSQGHAFVNSPLHF.

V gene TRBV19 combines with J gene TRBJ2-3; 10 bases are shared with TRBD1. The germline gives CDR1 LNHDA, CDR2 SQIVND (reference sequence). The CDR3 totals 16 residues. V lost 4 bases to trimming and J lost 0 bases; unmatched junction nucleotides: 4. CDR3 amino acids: CASSRDRGESTDTQYF. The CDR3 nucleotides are TGTGCCAGTAGTAGGGACAGGGGCGAGAGCACAGATACGCAGTATTTT.

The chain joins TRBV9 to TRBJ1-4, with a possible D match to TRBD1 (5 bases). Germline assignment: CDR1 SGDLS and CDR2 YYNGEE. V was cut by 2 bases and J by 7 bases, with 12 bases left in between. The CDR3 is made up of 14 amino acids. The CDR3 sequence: CASSVSGAGEKLFF. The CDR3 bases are TGTGCCAGCAGCGTGTCCGGGGCGGGTGAAAAACTGTTTTTT.

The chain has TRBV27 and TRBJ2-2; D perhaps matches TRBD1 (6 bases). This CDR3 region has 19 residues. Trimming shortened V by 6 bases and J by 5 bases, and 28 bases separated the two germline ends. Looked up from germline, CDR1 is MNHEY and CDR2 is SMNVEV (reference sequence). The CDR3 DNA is TGTGCCAGCAGCCTTGGGGGCCTCCGGACTCGAAGAGGTACCGGGGAGCTGTTTTTT. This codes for CASSLGGLRTRRGTGELFF.

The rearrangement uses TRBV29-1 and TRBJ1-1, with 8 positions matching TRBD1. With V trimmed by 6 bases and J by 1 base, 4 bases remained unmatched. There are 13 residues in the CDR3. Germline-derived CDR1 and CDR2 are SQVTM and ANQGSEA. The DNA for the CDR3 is TGCAGCGTCCGGACAGGGTCGAACACTGAAGCTTTCTTT. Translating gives CSVRTGSNTEAFF.

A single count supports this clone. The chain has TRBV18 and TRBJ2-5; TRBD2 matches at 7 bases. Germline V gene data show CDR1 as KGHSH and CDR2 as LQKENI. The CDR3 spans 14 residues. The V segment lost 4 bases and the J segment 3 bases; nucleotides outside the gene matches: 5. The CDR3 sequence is CASSRSAGEETQYF. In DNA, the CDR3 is TGTGCCAGCTCACGATCTGCGGGGGAAGAGACCCAGTACTTC.

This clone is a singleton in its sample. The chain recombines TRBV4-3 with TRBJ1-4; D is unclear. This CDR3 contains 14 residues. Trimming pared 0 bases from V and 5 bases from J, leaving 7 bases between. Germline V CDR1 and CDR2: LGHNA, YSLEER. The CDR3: CASSQEGLNEKLFF. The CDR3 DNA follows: TGCGCCAGCAGCCAAGAGGGCCTCAATGAAAAACTGTTTTTT.

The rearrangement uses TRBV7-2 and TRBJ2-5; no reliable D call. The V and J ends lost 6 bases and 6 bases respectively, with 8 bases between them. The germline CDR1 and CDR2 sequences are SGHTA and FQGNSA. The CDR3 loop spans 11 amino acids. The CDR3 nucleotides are TGTGCCAGCAGTAATGGAAAGACCCAGTACTTC. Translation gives CASSNGKTQYF.

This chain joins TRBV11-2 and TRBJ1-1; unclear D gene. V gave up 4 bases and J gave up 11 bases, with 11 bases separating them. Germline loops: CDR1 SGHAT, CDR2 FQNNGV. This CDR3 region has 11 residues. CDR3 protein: CASSSDLLAFF. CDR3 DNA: TGTGCCAGCAGCTCGGATCTGTTGGCTTTCTTT.

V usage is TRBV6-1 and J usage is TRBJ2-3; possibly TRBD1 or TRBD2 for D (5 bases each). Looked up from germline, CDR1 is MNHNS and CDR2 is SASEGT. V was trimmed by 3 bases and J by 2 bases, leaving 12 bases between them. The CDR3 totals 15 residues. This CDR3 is CASSDPGSVTDTQYF. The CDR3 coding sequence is TGTGCCAGCAGTGACCCAGGGAGCGTCACAGATACGCAGTATTTT.

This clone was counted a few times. The CDR3 DNA follows: TGTGCCACCAGGGGGTTTTCAACTGGAAACACCATATATTTT. It yields the protein CATRGFSTGNTIYF. The chain links TRBV15 to TRBJ1-3; D gene uncertain. With 6 bases removed from V and 2 bases from J, the gap between germline ends came to 11 bases. The CDR3 consists of 14 residues. Germline V lookup: CDR1 LNHNV, CDR2 YYDKDF (reference sequence). Combining the CDR3 with reference TRBV15 and TRBJ1-3 gives the whole variable domain DAMVIQNPRYQVTQFGKPVTLSCSQTLNHNVMYWYQQKSSQAPKLLFHYYDKDFNNEADTPDNFQSRRPNTSFCFLDIRSPGLGDTAMYLCATRGFSTGNTIYFGEGSWLTVV.

This CDR3 reads CATRGRGLILEAFF. The CDR3, as DNA: TGTGCCACCCGAGGCAGGGGTTTAATTCTAGAAGCTTTCTTT. This chain links TRBV19 with TRBJ1-1; tentatively, D is TRBD1 (6 bases). CDR1 and CDR2 (germline): LNHDA, SQIVND (reference sequence). The V and J ends lost 10 bases and 8 bases respectively, with 23 bases between them. The CDR3 consists of 14 residues.

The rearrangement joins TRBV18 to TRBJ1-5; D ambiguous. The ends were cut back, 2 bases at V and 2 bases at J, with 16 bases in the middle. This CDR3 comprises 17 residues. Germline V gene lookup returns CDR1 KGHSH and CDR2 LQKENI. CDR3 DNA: TGTGCCAGCTCACCATCCAGCCGAGCGGGCGGCAATCAGCCCCAGCATTTT. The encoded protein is CASSPSSRAGGNQPQHF.

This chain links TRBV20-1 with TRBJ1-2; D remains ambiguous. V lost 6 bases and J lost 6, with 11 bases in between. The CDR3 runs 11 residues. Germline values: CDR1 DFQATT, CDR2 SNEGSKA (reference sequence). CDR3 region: CSAREGHGYTF. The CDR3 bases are TGCAGTGCCCGTGAGGGCCATGGCTACACCTTC.

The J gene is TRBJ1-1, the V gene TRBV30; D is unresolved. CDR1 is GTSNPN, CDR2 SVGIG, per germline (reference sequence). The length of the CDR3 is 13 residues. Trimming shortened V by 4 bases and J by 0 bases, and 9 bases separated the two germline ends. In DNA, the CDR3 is TGTGCCTGGAAAAGGGTAGTGAACACTGAAGCTTTCTTT. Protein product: CAWKRVVNTEAFF.

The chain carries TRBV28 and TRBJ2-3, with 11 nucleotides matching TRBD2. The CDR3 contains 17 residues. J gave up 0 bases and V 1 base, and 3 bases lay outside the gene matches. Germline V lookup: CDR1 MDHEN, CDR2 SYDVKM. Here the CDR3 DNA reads TGTGCCAGCAGTTTATCCGGACTAGCGGGTAGCACAGATACGCAGTATTTT. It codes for CASSLSGLAGSTDTQYF.

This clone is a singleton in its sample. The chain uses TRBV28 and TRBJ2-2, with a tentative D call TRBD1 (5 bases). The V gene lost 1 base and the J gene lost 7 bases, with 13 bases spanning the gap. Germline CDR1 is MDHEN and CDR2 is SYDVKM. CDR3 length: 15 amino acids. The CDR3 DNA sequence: TGTGCCAGCAGTTTATTAGGGGCCATGGGCGGGGAGCTGTTTTTT. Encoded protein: CASSLLGAMGGELFF.

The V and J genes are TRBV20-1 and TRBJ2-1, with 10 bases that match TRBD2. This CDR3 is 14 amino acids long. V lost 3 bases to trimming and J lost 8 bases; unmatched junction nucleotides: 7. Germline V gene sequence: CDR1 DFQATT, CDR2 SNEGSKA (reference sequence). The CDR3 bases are TGCAGTGCTAGTACCCCTAGCGGGAGCTATGAGCAGTTCTTC. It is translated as CSASTPSGSYEQFF.

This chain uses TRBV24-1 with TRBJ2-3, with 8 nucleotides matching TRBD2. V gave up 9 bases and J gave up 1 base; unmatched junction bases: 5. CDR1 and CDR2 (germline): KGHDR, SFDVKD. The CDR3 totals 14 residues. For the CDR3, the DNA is TGTGCCACCCAGCGGGGGTACGGCACAGATACGCAGTATTTT. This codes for CATQRGYGTDTQYF.

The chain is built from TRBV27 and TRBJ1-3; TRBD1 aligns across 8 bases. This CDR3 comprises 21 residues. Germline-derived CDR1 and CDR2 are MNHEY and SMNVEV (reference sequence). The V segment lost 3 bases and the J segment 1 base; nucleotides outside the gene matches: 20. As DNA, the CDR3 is TGTGCCAGCAGTTTCGTGATCAGGGGGCGCTCCAATGCTTTTTCTGGAAACACCATATATTTT. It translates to CASSFVIRGRSNAFSGNTIYF.

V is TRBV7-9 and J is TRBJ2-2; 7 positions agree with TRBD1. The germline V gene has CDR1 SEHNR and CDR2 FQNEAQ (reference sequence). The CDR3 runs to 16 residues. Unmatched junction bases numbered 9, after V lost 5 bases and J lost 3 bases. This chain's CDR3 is CASSRPTGLDTGELFF. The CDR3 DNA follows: TGTGCCAGCAGCCGTCCGACAGGGTTGGACACCGGGGAGCTGTTTTTT.

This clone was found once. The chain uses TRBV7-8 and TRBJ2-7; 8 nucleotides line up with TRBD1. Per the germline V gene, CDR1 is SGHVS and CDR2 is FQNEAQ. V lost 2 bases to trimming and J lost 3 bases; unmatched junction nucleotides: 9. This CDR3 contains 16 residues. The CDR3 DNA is TGTGCCAGCAGCTTACGGACGGGACAGGAGCTCTACGAGCAGTACTTC. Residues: CASSLRTGQELYEQYF.

The chain's CDR3 is CASSQDNAGSGELFF. CDR3 nucleotides: TGCGCCAGCAGCCAAGATAACGCAGGGTCCGGGGAGCTGTTTTTT. The rearrangement uses TRBV4-1 and TRBJ2-2; tentative D call: TRBD1 (5 bases). Germline-derived CDR1 and CDR2 are MGHRA and YSYEKL. This CDR3 has 15 amino acids. V lost 0 bases to trimming and J lost 6 bases, with 11 bases between them.